The next 8 T cell receptor beta chains were all read from a single sample in a study of CXCR3-negative and CXCR3-positive naive CD8 T cells. The study made its TRB cDNA libraries by 5' RACE, adding UMI labels. TCRdb reprocessed the 5' RACE reads and stores each CDR3 protein as one record, lacking DNA. The sample totals 110,000 or so distinct CDR3 sequences. The antigens these receptors bind are not known. Overall study results and limits: Naive cells with CXCR3 showed TRB CDR3s that were more hydrophobic than those in CXCR3-negative naive cells.

The sequenced material came from naive CXCR3+ CD8+ T cells from blood. Subset here: CD45RO-CCR7+CD27+CD95- naive CD8+ T cells expressing CXCR3 (TNR3+). The receptors stem from a human donor in good health. Some clones in this sample may be carry-over from other donors' samples.

The rearrangement uses TRBV28 and TRBJ2-7; TCRdb proposes TRBD2, but this gene call is untestable without DNA. CDR3 length: 15 residues. Germline V gene sequence: CDR1 MDHEN, CDR2 SYDVKM. CDR3 sequence: CASSPSGRLKHEQYF.

The chain uses TRBV7-9 and TRBJ2-7. The CDR3 contains 15 residues. In germline, CDR1 is SEHNR, CDR2 FQNEAQ (reference sequence). The CDR3 spells CASSLGAVVTYEQYF.

V is TRBV6-2 or TRBV6-3 and J is TRBJ2-2; checking the TCRdb D call of TRBD1 is not possible without DNA. Germline CDR1 and CDR2: MNHEY and SVGEGT. This CDR3 region has 16 residues. The CDR3 protein is CASSYSPLGGPGELFF.

The V gene is TRBV10-3, the J gene TRBJ1-5. The CDR3 is 13 amino acids. The V gene's germline CDR1 is ENHRY and CDR2 SYGVKD. The CDR3 here is CAISDGSNQPQHF.

The chain recombines TRBV20-1 with TRBJ2-7; the TCRdb call, TRBD2, lacks DNA for checking. Germline CDR1 and CDR2: DFQATT and SNEGSKA (reference sequence). This CDR3 region has 17 residues. Here the CDR3 reads CSARTYSGLAGDREQYF.

The chain combines TRBV7-8 with TRBJ2-5; TCRdb's D gene call, TRBD2, goes unchecked for lack of DNA. CDR1 SGHVS and CDR2 FQNEAQ come from the germline V gene. The CDR3 is made up of 16 amino acids. Here the CDR3 reads CASSLPAAGTQETQYF.

The CDR3 region is CASSFITGPQFF. V gene TRBV7-9 combines with J gene TRBJ2-1; checking the TCRdb D call of TRBD1 is not possible without DNA. Germline loops: CDR1 SEHNR, CDR2 FQNEAQ (reference sequence). The CDR3 loop spans 12 amino acids.

The genes are TRBV3-1 and TRBJ2-7; TCRdb indicates TRBD2, and absent DNA this call remains unverified. The CDR3 covers 15 residues. Germline-derived CDR1 and CDR2 are LGHDT and YNNKEL (reference sequence). This chain's CDR3 is CASSQDGLPSYEQYF.